This T cell receptor (beta chain) stems from a study of identical twins. General observations from the study: Zero-insertion analyses could be partly confounded by invariant MAIT and iNKT cells. A cross-sectional statistical analysis, not follow-up of the same donors, supported the conclusions.

Template switching (which added a universal primer site) was used, and cDNA carried unique molecular identifiers. TCRdb itself ran the 5' RACE reads through MiXCR, one entry per CDR3 protein. The sample consists of approximately 700,000 distinct CDR3 sequences, 6% to 6.5% of them appearing once. The V and J ends lost 6 bases and 4 bases, in that order; junction bases with no gene match: 7. This CDR3 is built from 15 residues. At least ten counts were recorded for this clonotype. Its target is not known. This TCR derives from a man aged 18 to 30 in good health. Sequencing was done on a sample of naive T cells sorted from blood. The V call is TRBV12-3 or TRBV12-4, the J call TRBJ2-3; 10 bases align to TRBD2. As DNA, the CDR3 is TGTGCCAGCAGATCTAGCGGGAGTGGCCCAGATACGCAGTATTTT. Residues: CASRSSGSGPDTQYF.